A single T cell receptor beta chain is shown here with its context. Libraries were prepared by immunoSEQ multiplex PCR; TCRdb keeps only in-frame clonotypes and omits some of them. The sample holds roughly 7,200 clones, over 75% seen once. This specimen comes from a study of tumor-infiltrating lymphocytes in localized non-small cell lung cancer. With 0 bases clipped from V and 7 bases from J, the junction kept 9 bases outside the gene matches. The germline V gene has CDR1 SGHRS and CDR2 YFSETQ. There are 15 residues in the CDR3. Sequenced input: lung tumor tissue. The sequence was collected from a human donor with non-small cell lung cancer. This chain connects TRBV5-1 to TRBJ1-1; 7 positions match TRBD1. The CDR3 protein is CASSLAQGGLGEAFF. DNA of the CDR3: TGCGCCAGCAGCTTGGCCCAAGGGGGCCTCGGTGAAGCTTTCTTT. The whole variable domain, filled in from reference TRBV5-1 and TRBJ1-1, reads KAGVTQTPRYLIKTRGQQVTLSCSPISGHRSVSWYQQTPGQGLQFLFEYFSETQRNKGNFPGRFSGRQFSNSRSEMNVSTLELGDSALYLCASSLAQGGLGEAFFGQGTRLTVV.